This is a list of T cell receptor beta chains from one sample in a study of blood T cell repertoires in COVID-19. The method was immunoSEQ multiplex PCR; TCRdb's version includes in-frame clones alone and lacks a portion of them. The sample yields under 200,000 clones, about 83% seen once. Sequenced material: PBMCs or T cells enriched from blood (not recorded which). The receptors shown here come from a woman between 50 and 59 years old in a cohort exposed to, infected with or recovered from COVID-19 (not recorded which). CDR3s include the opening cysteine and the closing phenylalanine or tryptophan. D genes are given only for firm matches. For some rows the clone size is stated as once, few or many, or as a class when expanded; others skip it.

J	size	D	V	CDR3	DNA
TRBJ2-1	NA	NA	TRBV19	CASNPTGSYNEQFF	TGTGCCAGTAACCCGACGGGCTCCTACAATGAGCAGTTCTTC
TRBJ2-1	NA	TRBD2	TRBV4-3	CASSQWASGGGNEQFF	TGCGCCAGCAGCCAATGGGCTAGCGGGGGGGGGAATGAGCAGTTCTTC
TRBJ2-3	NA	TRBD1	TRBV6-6	CASSRTGTGQANTQYF	TGTGCCAGCAGTCGAACCGGGACAGGGCAGGCGAATACGCAGTATTTT
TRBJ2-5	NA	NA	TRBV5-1	CASSLGGSQETQYF	TGCGCCAGCAGCTTGGGTGGCAGTCAAGAGACCCAGTACTTC
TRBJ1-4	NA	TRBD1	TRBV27	CASSLRPGQGYEKLFF	TGTGCCAGCAGTTTACGGCCCGGACAGGGGTATGAAAAACTGTTTTTT
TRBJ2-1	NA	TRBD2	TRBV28	CASSFWTSGKIEQFF	TGTGCCAGCAGTTTTTGGACTAGCGGGAAGATTGAGCAGTTCTTC
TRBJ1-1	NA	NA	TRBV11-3	CASSSTVSGTEAFF	TGTGCCAGCAGCTCCACCGTGTCGGGTACTGAAGCTTTCTTT
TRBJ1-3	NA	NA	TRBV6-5	CASSPPGGANTIYF	TGTGCCAGCAGTCCCCCCGGGGGGGCGAACACCATATATTTT
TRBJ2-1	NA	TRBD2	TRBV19	CASRTSGGAGNEQFF	TGTGCCAGTAGGACTAGCGGGGGGGCCGGCAATGAGCAGTTCTTC
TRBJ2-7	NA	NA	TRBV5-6	CASSLDRYEQYF	TGTGCCAGCAGCTTGGATCGGTACGAGCAGTACTTC
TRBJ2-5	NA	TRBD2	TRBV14	CASSFSDGLAVNLETQYF	TGTGCCAGCAGTTTCTCCGACGGACTAGCGGTAAACTTAGAGACCCAGTACTTC
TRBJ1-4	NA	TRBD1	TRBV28	CASRRQGNEKLFF	TGTGCCAGCAGGAGACAGGGAAATGAAAAACTGTTTTTT
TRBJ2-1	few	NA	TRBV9	CASSVAGEHNEQFF	TGTGCCAGCAGCGTAGCCGGGGAGCACAATGAGCAGTTCTTC
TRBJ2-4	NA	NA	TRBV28	CASTTRGAGGRDIQYF	TGTGCCAGCACCACTCGGGGGGCCGGGGGGCGAGACATTCAGTACTTC
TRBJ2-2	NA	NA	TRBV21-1	CASSIIFSSRRYGAGGYTGELFF	TGTGCCAGCAGCATTATTTTTAGTTCGCGCAGATATGGTGCGGGAGGGTACACCGGGGAGCTGTTTTTT
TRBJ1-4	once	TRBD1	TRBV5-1	CASRQTGGAGEKLFF	TGCGCCAGCAGACAGACAGGGGGCGCGGGAGAAAAACTGTTTTTT
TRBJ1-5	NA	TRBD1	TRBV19	CASTSGQGNQPQHF	TGTGCCAGTACCTCCGGACAGGGAAATCAGCCCCAGCATTTT
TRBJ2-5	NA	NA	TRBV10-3	CAIRQGGGQETQYF	TGTGCCATCAGACAGGGTGGGGGTCAAGAGACCCAGTACTTC